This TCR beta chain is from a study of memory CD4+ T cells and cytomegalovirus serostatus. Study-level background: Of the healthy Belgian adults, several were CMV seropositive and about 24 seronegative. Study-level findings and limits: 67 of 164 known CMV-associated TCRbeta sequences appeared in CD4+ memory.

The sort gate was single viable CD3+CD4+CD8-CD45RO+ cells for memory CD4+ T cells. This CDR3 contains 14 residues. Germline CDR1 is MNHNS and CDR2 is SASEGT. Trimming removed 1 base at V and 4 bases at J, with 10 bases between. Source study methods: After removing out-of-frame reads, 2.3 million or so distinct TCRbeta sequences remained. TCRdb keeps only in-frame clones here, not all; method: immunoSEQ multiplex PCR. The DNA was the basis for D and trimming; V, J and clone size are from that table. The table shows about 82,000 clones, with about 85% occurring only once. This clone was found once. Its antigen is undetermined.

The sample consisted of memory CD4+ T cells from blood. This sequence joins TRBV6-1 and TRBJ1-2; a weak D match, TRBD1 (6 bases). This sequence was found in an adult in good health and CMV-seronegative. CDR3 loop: CASSEGGGVYGYTF. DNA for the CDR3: TGTGCCAGCAGTGAAGGAGGGGGGGTCTATGGCTACACCTTC.